The rows below give T cell receptor beta chains drawn from one sample of a study of CD8 T cells in ankylosing spondylitis. MiXCR was run by TCRdb on the 5' RACE reads, yielding one entry per CDR3 protein. The table lists hundreds of thousands of distinct CDR3 sequences, roughly 20% of them singletons. The sample comprised blood, either unsorted or a sorted T cell fraction (not recorded which). The receptors were sampled from a male donor with ankylosing spondylitis or in good health (not recorded which). Both conserved end residues are part of each CDR3. Each record gives: J gene, D gene, clone size, V gene, CDR3 protein, CDR3 DNA. D genes are given only for firm matches. Clone size, where shown, is once, few, many, or a class for clones that have expanded.

J: TRBJ2-2
D: TRBD2
size: NA
V: TRBV6-1
CDR3: CASRSGGEYTGELFF
DNA: TGTGCCAGCCGTAGCGGGGGAGAATACACCGGGGAGCTGTTTTTT

J: TRBJ1-2
D: NA
size: few
V: TRBV9
CDR3: CASSADGSYGYTF
DNA: TGTGCCAGCAGCGCGGACGGTAGCTATGGCTACACCTTC

J: TRBJ2-4
D: NA
size: NA
V: TRBV25-1
CDR3: CASSAPGENIQYF
DNA: TGTGCCAGCAGTGCACCCGGGGAAAACATTCAGTACTTC

J: TRBJ2-3
D: TRBD2
size: few
V: TRBV4-2
CDR3: CASRGTSGGAGTDTQYF
DNA: TGTGCCAGCAGGGGGACTAGCGGGGGGGCTGGCACAGATACGCAGTATTTT

J: TRBJ1-6
D: TRBD1
size: NA
V: TRBV6-1
CDR3: CASNLEGGIGSPLHF
DNA: TGTGCCAGCAACTTGGAAGGGGGCATTGGTTCACCCCTCCACTTT

J: TRBJ1-3
D: NA
size: few
V: TRBV7-3
CDR3: CASSNARGAFSYSGNTIYF
DNA: TGTGCCAGCAGTAATGCCCGGGGGGCTTTTTCCTACTCTGGAAACACCATATATTTT

J: TRBJ2-5
D: NA
size: many
V: TRBV10-3
CDR3: CAISERLARETQYF
DNA: TGTGCCATCAGTGAAAGGCTAGCAAGGGAGACCCAGTACTTC

J: TRBJ1-4
D: NA
size: few
V: TRBV9
CDR3: CASSVQDGNEKLFF
DNA: TGTGCCAGCAGCGTACAGGACGGTAATGAAAAACTGTTTTTT

J: TRBJ2-5
D: NA
size: few
V: TRBV5-5
CDR3: CASSWDIEETQYF
DNA: TGTGCCAGCAGCTGGGACATAGAAGAGACCCAGTACTTC

J: TRBJ2-5
D: TRBD2
size: many
V: TRBV15
CDR3: CATSRGGPTSGRAVEETQYF
DNA: TGTGCCACCAGCAGAGGAGGGCCGACTAGCGGGAGGGCCGTGGAGGAGACCCAGTACTTC

J: TRBJ2-1
D: NA
size: few
V: TRBV6-4
CDR3: CALRGNSYNEQFF
DNA: TGTGCCCTACGCGGAAACTCCTACAATGAGCAGTTCTTC

J: TRBJ1-1
D: NA
size: few
V: TRBV28
CDR3: CASRPAGQNTEAFF
DNA: TGTGCCAGCAGGCCCGCCGGACAGAACACTGAAGCTTTCTTT

J: TRBJ1-4
D: NA
size: few
V: TRBV20-1
CDR3: CSAREWGAGEKLFF
DNA: TGCAGTGCTAGAGAATGGGGGGCGGGTGAAAAACTGTTTTTT

J: TRBJ2-1
D: TRBD2
size: few
V: TRBV6-2/TRBV6-3
CDR3: CASRNGGSNEQFF
DNA: TGTGCCAGCAGGAACGGGGGGAGTAATGAGCAGTTCTTC

J: TRBJ1-2
D: NA
size: few
V: TRBV3-1
CDR3: CASSRTSLSGGGYTF
DNA: TGTGCCAGCAGCCGAACAAGTCTAAGCGGCGGTGGCTACACCTTC

J: TRBJ2-1
D: TRBD1
size: NA
V: TRBV7-9
CDR3: CASSRPQGAVYNEQFF
DNA: TGTGCCAGCAGCCGGCCCCAGGGGGCAGTCTACAATGAGCAGTTCTTC

J: TRBJ1-1
D: TRBD1
size: NA
V: TRBV28
CDR3: CASRRQGKTEAFF
DNA: TGTGCCAGCAGGAGACAGGGGAAAACTGAAGCTTTCTTT

J: TRBJ2-3
D: NA
size: few
V: TRBV5-1
CDR3: CASSLRTATDTQYF
DNA: TGCGCCAGCAGCCTTCGGACAGCCACAGATACGCAGTATTTT

J: TRBJ2-1
D: NA
size: many
V: TRBV2
CDR3: CASRDTGPYNEQFF
DNA: TGTGCCAGCAGGGATACCGGCCCCTACAATGAGCAGTTCTTC

J: TRBJ2-3
D: NA
size: few
V: TRBV7-3
CDR3: CASSLRVGGGGLDTQYF
DNA: TGTGCCAGCAGCTTAAGGGTCGGGGGAGGAGGTTTGGATACGCAGTATTTT

J: TRBJ2-1
D: NA
size: NA
V: TRBV10-3
CDR3: CAISEEAGSGVFSNEQFF
DNA: TGTGCCATCAGTGAGGAAGCTGGTTCTGGAGTGTTTAGCAATGAGCAGTTCTTC

J: TRBJ2-3
D: TRBD2
size: few
V: TRBV20-1
CDR3: CSAAISRGGPDTQYF
DNA: TGCAGTGCGGCAATCTCGCGGGGGGGCCCAGATACGCAGTATTTT

J: TRBJ1-2
D: NA
size: many
V: TRBV12-3/TRBV12-4
CDR3: CASSLIPVSWGYTF
DNA: TGTGCCAGCAGTTTAATTCCAGTCTCATGGGGCTACACCTTC

J: TRBJ2-3
D: NA
size: NA
V: TRBV5-1
CDR3: CASSLSSDTQYF
DNA: TGCGCCAGCAGCTTGTCGTCAGATACGCAGTATTTT

J: TRBJ1-5
D: NA
size: few
V: TRBV12-3/TRBV12-4
CDR3: CASSSLRGGNQPQHF
DNA: TGTGCCAGCAGTTCCCTTAGAGGGGGCAATCAGCCCCAGCATTTT

J: TRBJ2-4
D: NA
size: many
V: TRBV20-1
CDR3: CSARDIPNIQYF
DNA: TGCAGTGCTAGGGACATACCAAACATTCAGTACTTC

J: TRBJ2-2
D: TRBD2
size: few
V: TRBV12-3/TRBV12-4
CDR3: CASSLGLAGLRTGELFF
DNA: TGTGCCAGCAGTCTGGGACTAGCGGGGCTGAGGACCGGGGAGCTGTTTTTT

J: TRBJ2-1
D: TRBD2
size: NA
V: TRBV2
CDR3: CASSEPGRLLTSGANNEQFF
DNA: TGTGCCAGCAGTGAACCCGGGCGGCTACTAACTAGCGGGGCGAACAATGAGCAGTTCTTC

J: TRBJ2-2
D: NA
size: once
V: TRBV3-1
CDR3: CSSSQGRAPNTGELFF
DNA: TGTTCCAGCAGCCAAGGCCGTGCCCCGAACACCGGGGAGCTGTTTTTT

J: TRBJ2-5
D: TRBD2
size: NA
V: TRBV5-1
CDR3: CASSSRGGQETQYF
DNA: TGCGCCAGCAGCTCCCGGGGGGGCCAAGAGACCCAGTACTTC

J: TRBJ1-2
D: TRBD1
size: NA
V: TRBV3-1
CDR3: CASSHPGQGPLDYDYTF
DNA: TGTGCCAGCAGCCATCCGGGACAGGGGCCTCTGGACTATGACTACACCTTC

J: TRBJ2-3
D: TRBD1
size: many
V: TRBV5-1
CDR3: CASSLEGAFTDTQYF
DNA: TGCGCCAGCAGCTTGGAGGGGGCTTTCACAGATACGCAGTATTTT

J: TRBJ1-5
D: NA
size: NA
V: TRBV4-1
CDR3: CASSRDPGGNQPQHF
DNA: TGCGCCAGCAGCCGGGACCCAGGTGGCAATCAGCCCCAGCATTTT

J: TRBJ1-2
D: NA
size: NA
V: TRBV12-3/TRBV12-4
CDR3: CASSFPNYGYTF
DNA: TGTGCCAGCAGTTTCCCTAACTATGGCTACACCTTC

J: TRBJ2-1
D: TRBD2
size: many
V: TRBV12-3/TRBV12-4
CDR3: CASSPGRRSYNEQFF
DNA: TGTGCCAGCAGCCCCGGGAGGAGATCTTACAATGAGCAGTTCTTC

J: TRBJ2-3
D: TRBD1
size: few
V: TRBV11-2
CDR3: CASSARQGQADTQYF
DNA: TGTGCCAGCAGCGCCCGACAGGGCCAGGCAGATACGCAGTATTTT

J: TRBJ2-5
D: TRBD1
size: NA
V: TRBV10-3
CDR3: CAVRQGSPRETQYF
DNA: TGTGCCGTGCGACAGGGATCACCAAGGGAGACCCAGTACTTC

J: TRBJ2-2
D: NA
size: many
V: TRBV27
CDR3: CASSYRTNTGELFF
DNA: TGTGCCAGCAGTTACAGGACCAACACCGGGGAGCTGTTTTTT

J: TRBJ2-5
D: NA
size: few
V: TRBV12-3/TRBV12-4
CDR3: CASSAQGFTGETQYF
DNA: TGTGCCAGCAGCGCACAAGGGTTCACGGGGGAGACCCAGTACTTC

J: TRBJ2-2
D: NA
size: NA
V: TRBV19
CDR3: CASSNGWWATGELFF
DNA: TGTGCCAGTAGTAATGGATGGTGGGCCACCGGGGAGCTGTTTTTT

J: TRBJ2-5
D: NA
size: NA
V: TRBV20-1
CDR3: CSARDLKDIQETQYF
DNA: TGCAGTGCTAGAGATTTAAAGGACATTCAAGAGACCCAGTACTTC

J: TRBJ1-1
D: TRBD1
size: few
V: TRBV5-1
CDR3: CASSLSPGGATEAFF
DNA: TGCGCCAGCAGCTTGTCCCCAGGGGGCGCCACTGAAGCTTTCTTT

J: TRBJ2-3
D: TRBD2
size: NA
V: TRBV2
CDR3: CARPTTWSGTSTDTQYF
DNA: TGTGCCAGACCGACTACCTGGAGCGGGACTAGCACAGATACGCAGTATTTT

J: TRBJ1-1
D: TRBD1
size: few
V: TRBV19
CDR3: CASSIAGTVGTEAFF
DNA: TGTGCCAGTAGTATAGCCGGGACAGTGGGCACTGAAGCTTTCTTT

J: TRBJ2-1
D: NA
size: few
V: TRBV3-1
CDR3: CASSRLGGAEQFF
DNA: TGTGCCAGCAGCCGCCTGGGGGGAGCCGAGCAGTTCTTC